This T cell receptor (beta chain) was identified in a study of metastatic and nonmetastatic thyroid tumors. Looked up from germline, CDR1 is MDHEN and CDR2 is SYDVKM. The germline V and J ends were trimmed by 2 bases and 7 bases, with 8 bases remaining between them. The CDR3 extends over 12 amino acids. Using MiXCR, TCRdb reanalyzed the PCR reads. The data hold around 37,000 clones, with 20% to 25% observed a single time. Thyroid surgery was performed in patients who had received no treatment beforehand. The source of this sequence is a female donor with papillary thyroid cancer or a benign thyroid nodule (not recorded which). Some clones in this sample may be carry-over from other donors' samples. The J gene is TRBJ1-2, the V gene TRBV28; D uncertain. The sequenced sample consisted of tumor tissue. The chain's CDR3 is CASSLANAGYTF. The CDR3 DNA follows: TGTGCCAGCAGTTTAGCTAACGCTGGCTACACCTTC.